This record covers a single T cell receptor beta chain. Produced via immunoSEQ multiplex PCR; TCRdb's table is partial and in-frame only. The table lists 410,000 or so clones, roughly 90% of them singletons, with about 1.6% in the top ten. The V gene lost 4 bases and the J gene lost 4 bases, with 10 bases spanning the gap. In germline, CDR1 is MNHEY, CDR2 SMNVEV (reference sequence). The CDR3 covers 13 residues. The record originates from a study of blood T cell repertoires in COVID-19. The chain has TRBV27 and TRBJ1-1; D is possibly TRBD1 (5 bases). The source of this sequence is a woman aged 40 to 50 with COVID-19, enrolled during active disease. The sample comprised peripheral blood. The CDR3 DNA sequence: TGTGCCAGCAGTTATCAGGGAGGCACTGAAGCTTTCTTT. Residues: CASSYQGGTEAFF.